These T cell receptor beta chains were read from a single sample in a study of T cell responses to AZD1222 COVID-19 vaccine. Libraries were prepared by immunoSEQ multiplex PCR; TCRdb keeps only in-frame clonotypes and omits some of them. The data show 90,000 to 150,000 clones, 86% seen once. Material: peripheral blood, obtained on day 0 of AZD1222 vaccination. Every receptor here comes from an adult in good health. The CDR3 runs from the conserved cysteine through the conserved F or W. The order of the fields is D gene, J gene, V gene, clone size, CDR3 protein, CDR3 DNA. A D gene is named only where the DNA matches it firmly. Some rows mark clone size as missing; the rest say once, few, many or name a class of expanded clone.

D: TRBD1; J: TRBJ1-1; V: TRBV6-1; size: NA; CDR3: CASSESLAQGALGAFF; DNA: TGTGCCAGCAGTGAAAGCTTAGCACAGGGGGCGCTTGGGGCTTTCTTT
D: NA; J: TRBJ2-3; V: TRBV3-1/TRBV3-2; size: NA; CDR3: CASSQVYGPTDTQYF; DNA: TGTGCCAGCAGCCAAGTTTACGGGCCCACAGATACGCAGTATTTT
D: TRBD2; J: TRBJ2-1; V: TRBV20-1; size: NA; CDR3: CSASSASGSSYNEQFF; DNA: TGCAGTGCTAGTTCTGCTAGCGGGAGCTCCTACAATGAGCAGTTCTTC
D: TRBD2; J: TRBJ2-3; V: TRBV20-1; size: NA; CDR3: CSASLAGADTQYF; DNA: TGCAGTGCTAGTTTGGCGGGAGCAGATACGCAGTATTTT
D: NA; J: TRBJ2-7; V: TRBV27; size: NA; CDR3: CASSSTGYEQYF; DNA: TGTGCCAGCAGTTCGACAGGCTACGAGCAGTACTTC
D: NA; J: TRBJ2-3; V: TRBV9; size: NA; CDR3: CASSVEGWSTDTQYF; DNA: TGTGCCAGCAGCGTAGAGGGCTGGAGCACAGATACGCAGTATTTT
D: TRBD1; J: TRBJ2-7; V: TRBV25-1; size: NA; CDR3: CASSVRTGWEQYF; DNA: TGTGCCAGCAGTGTAAGGACAGGGTGGGAGCAGTACTTC
D: NA; J: TRBJ1-1; V: TRBV6-5; size: NA; CDR3: CASSTRTEAFF; DNA: TGTGCCAGCAGCACTAGAACTGAAGCTTTCTTT
D: TRBD2; J: TRBJ2-1; V: TRBV7-3; size: NA; CDR3: CASSSRGSGSDEQFF; DNA: TGTGCCAGCAGCTCCCGCGGTAGCGGGTCGGATGAGCAGTTCTTC
D: TRBD1; J: TRBJ2-1; V: TRBV10-1; size: once; CDR3: CASRDTGEEQFF; DNA: TGCGCCAGCAGAGATACAGGGGAAGAGCAGTTCTTC
D: TRBD1; J: TRBJ2-7; V: TRBV6-5; size: NA; CDR3: CASAGGYEQYF; DNA: TGTGCCTCCGCAGGGGGCTACGAGCAGTACTTC
D: NA; J: TRBJ2-2; V: TRBV10-1; size: few; CDR3: CASVGTTGELFF; DNA: TGCGCCAGCGTGGGGACCACCGGGGAGCTGTTTTTT
D: TRBD1; J: TRBJ1-5; V: TRBV4-2; size: once; CDR3: CASSQARTGIMNQPQHF; DNA: TGTGCCAGCAGCCAGGCCCGGACAGGGATAATGAATCAGCCCCAGCATTTT
D: NA; J: TRBJ2-7; V: TRBV27; size: NA; CDR3: CASSPMVRLYEQYF; DNA: TGTGCCAGCAGCCCAATGGTGAGACTCTACGAGCAGTACTTC
D: TRBD1; J: TRBJ2-7; V: TRBV3-1/TRBV3-2; size: NA; CDR3: CASSQTGVYEQYF; DNA: TGTGCCAGCAGCCAAACAGGGGTTTACGAGCAGTACTTC
D: NA; J: TRBJ2-7; V: TRBV5-1; size: once; CDR3: CASQSRTDGAYEQYF; DNA: TGCGCCAGCCAAAGCCGGACGGACGGGGCCTACGAGCAGTACTTC
D: NA; J: TRBJ2-5; V: TRBV15; size: once; CDR3: CATSRGGSGAETQYF; DNA: TGTGCCACCAGCAGAGGTGGTTCGGGGGCAGAGACCCAGTACTTC
D: TRBD1; J: TRBJ2-7; V: TRBV28; size: once; CDR3: CASSPRTGPYEQYF; DNA: TGTGCCAGCAGTCCAAGGACAGGGCCCTACGAGCAGTACTTC
D: TRBD2; J: TRBJ2-3; V: TRBV9; size: few; CDR3: CASSSQGLAGRDTQYF; DNA: TGTGCCAGCAGCTCCCAGGGACTAGCGGGCCGGGATACGCAGTATTTT
D: NA; J: TRBJ1-3; V: TRBV28; size: NA; CDR3: CASFQSGGDTIYF; DNA: TGTGCCAGCTTCCAATCGGGGGGGGACACCATATATTTT
D: NA; J: TRBJ2-6; V: TRBV4-3; size: NA; CDR3: CASSRLLGGSGANVLTF; DNA: TGCGCCAGCAGCCGCCTCCTAGGGGGCTCTGGGGCCAACGTCCTGACTTTC
D: NA; J: TRBJ2-5; V: TRBV6-5; size: once; CDR3: CAGASLRGETQYF; DNA: TGTGCCGGGGCCAGTTTAAGGGGGGAGACCCAGTACTTC
D: NA; J: TRBJ2-7; V: TRBV6-5; size: NA; CDR3: CASRRDTSYEQYF; DNA: TGTGCCAGCAGGCGGGACACCTCCTACGAGCAGTACTTC
D: NA; J: TRBJ1-2; V: TRBV12-3/TRBV12-4; size: NA; CDR3: CASSFSDAGYTF; DNA: TGTGCCAGCAGTTTTTCAGACGCTGGCTACACCTTC
D: NA; J: TRBJ1-2; V: TRBV7-9; size: NA; CDR3: CASSSNYGYTF; DNA: TGTGCCAGCAGCTCCAACTATGGCTACACCTTC
D: NA; J: TRBJ2-2; V: TRBV24-1; size: NA; CDR3: CATSERKNTGELFF; DNA: TGTGCCACCAGTGAGAGAAAAAACACCGGGGAGCTGTTTTTT
D: NA; J: TRBJ1-4; V: TRBV27; size: NA; CDR3: CASSFQGTNEKLFF; DNA: TGTGCCAGCAGTTTTCAGGGGACTAATGAAAAACTGTTTTTT
D: NA; J: TRBJ2-7; V: TRBV29-1; size: NA; CDR3: CSVEVAAAYEQYF; DNA: TGCAGCGTTGAAGTAGCGGCCGCCTACGAGCAGTACTTC